The clone carrying this TCR beta chain was detected a few times. Its antigen is currently unknown. This sample was taken from a study of T cells after yellow fever vaccination. Whole-study results and caveats: Although the secondary response was weaker, it peaked faster, at day 5 versus 15.

This CDR3 has 18 amino acids. Germline V gene data show CDR1 as SGHTA and CDR2 as FQGNSA. With V trimmed by 2 bases and J by 2 bases, 10 bases remained unmatched. UMIs and a universal primer site were added when TCR cDNA was made by 5'RACE template switching. TCRdb reprocessed the 5' RACE reads with MiXCR, giving one entry per CDR3 protein. This sample has around 310,000 distinct CDR3 sequences, with 3% to 4.5% found just once. The rearrangement uses TRBV7-2 and TRBJ2-3, with 10 bases that match TRBD2. The specimen comprised PBMCs, sampled 5 days after the yellow fever booster vaccination. The sequence came from a man younger than 30 who received the YFV17D yellow fever vaccine. Written as DNA, the CDR3 is TGTGCCAGCAGCTTAACGAGATCTAGCGGGGGTCTCACAGATACGCAGTATTTT. Protein sequence: CASSLTRSSGGLTDTQYF.